This T cell receptor beta chain is from a study of blood T cell repertoires in COVID-19 (TCRdb year 2020). For the wider study: Samples from collaborators originated in the United States, Italy and Spain and spanned both the acute and convalescent phases of COVID-19. The samples were drawn from two sources: the first 160 participants of the ongoing ImmuneRACE study, and some 1,300 subjects contributed by 6 global collaborators. A de-identified subject ID, COVID-19 status, age in years and sex were almost always included in the sample metadata. Where available, HLA class I and class II types were obtained from metadata supplied by the sample provider rather than from assay-based typing. Deeply sampled blood TCRbeta repertoires from subjects exposed to, actively infected with, or recovered from COVID-19 were included in the dataset. The prospective study material was composed of cDNA or gDNA derived from T cells, B-cell-depleted T cells, or PBMCs. The repertoires were made available in a free public database intended to serve as a resource for research on the immune response to SARS-CoV-2.

As encoded in the germline V gene, CDR1 is MNHNS while CDR2 is SASEGT. The CDR3 runs 14 amino acids, cysteine and phenylalanine included. Only CDR3 DNA remains: 42 bases, in frame from the first base. Beyond this particular receptor, the publication reports: The quantity of clinical and demographic metadata differed by source and by participant and was supplied without curation.

Concerning this clone itself: The antigen it binds to is not known. One junction end disagrees with the germline gene, perhaps due to a read error.

Samples from volunteer blood donors who had recovered from COVID-19 were contributed by a second Seattle source. The collaborating institutions used their own protocols to collect whole blood in K2EDTA tubes. For TCRbeta analysis, collaborator samples were shipped as frozen whole blood, as isolated PBMCs, or as DNA extracted from either sample type. The immunoSEQ Assay, a bias-controlled multiplex PCR, was used to amplify TCRbeta CDR3 regions from genomic DNA. Under the source paper's analysis protocol: The number of nucleated cells in each sample was estimated by amplification of reference gene primers within the assay. Sequence reads were collapsed and filtered to measure the absolute abundance of every unique TCRbeta CDR3 rearrangement. For each sample, productive Simpson clonality was calculated by taking the square root of Simpson's diversity index across productive rearrangements. Not all clones reach the TCRdb copy of this immuneACCESS table, which keeps in-frame sequences only. Checked studies attribute under half of the gap to unresolved V genes and leave the rest unexplained. The D gene and trimming were derived from the DNA, and the V and J assignments and clone size from that table. The sample table shows approximately 190,000 clones, and roughly 84% are seen once. The ten largest clones take up about 6.8% of the sample.

This sequence uses TRBV6-1 and TRBJ1-6; no confident D gene assignment can be made. Sequencing was carried out using peripheral blood. This receptor was obtained from a woman in her forties who had recovered from COVID-19. The CDR3 is CASREDIADSPLHF. Read as DNA, the sequence is TGTGCCAGCAGGGAAGACATCGCGGATTCACCCCTCCACTTT.